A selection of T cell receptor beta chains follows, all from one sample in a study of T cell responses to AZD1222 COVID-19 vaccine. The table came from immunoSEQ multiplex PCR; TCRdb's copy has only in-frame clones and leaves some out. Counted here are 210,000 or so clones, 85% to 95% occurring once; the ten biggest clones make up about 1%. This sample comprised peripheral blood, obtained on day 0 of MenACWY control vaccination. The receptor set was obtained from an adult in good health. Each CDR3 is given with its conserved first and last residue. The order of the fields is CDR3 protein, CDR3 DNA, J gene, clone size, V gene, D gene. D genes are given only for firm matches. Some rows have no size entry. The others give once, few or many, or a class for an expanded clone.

CDR3: CASSWGSGAGSPLHF
DNA: TGTGCCAGCAGCTGGGGTTCGGGGGCAGGGTCACCCCTCCACTTT
J: TRBJ1-6
size: few
V: TRBV5-5
D: -

CDR3: CASRGDALNGYTF
DNA: TGTGCCAGCAGGGGGGACGCCCTAAATGGCTACACCTTC
J: TRBJ1-2
size: -
V: TRBV2
D: -

CDR3: CASSVERGMGTEAFF
DNA: TGCGCCAGCAGCGTAGAGAGGGGTATGGGCACTGAAGCTTTCTTT
J: TRBJ1-1
size: -
V: TRBV5-1
D: -

CDR3: CASRLTGASNYGYTF
DNA: TGTGCCAGCAGACTTACAGGGGCTTCCAACTATGGCTACACCTTC
J: TRBJ1-2
size: -
V: TRBV11-2
D: TRBD1

CDR3: CASSLRTGGDSPLHF
DNA: TGCGCCAGCAGCTTGAGGACAGGGGGCGATTCACCCCTCCACTTT
J: TRBJ1-6
size: -
V: TRBV5-1
D: TRBD1

CDR3: CASSFARTYSGNTIYF
DNA: TGTGCCAGCAGCTTTGCCAGGACCTACTCTGGAAACACCATATATTTT
J: TRBJ1-3
size: -
V: TRBV5-4
D: -

CDR3: CSAPPPGGAGDTQYF
DNA: TGCAGCGCCCCCCCTCCCGGGGGGGCGGGAGATACGCAGTATTTT
J: TRBJ2-3
size: -
V: TRBV29-1
D: TRBD2

CDR3: CASSQGTGNGYTF
DNA: TGCGCCAGCAGCCAAGGGACAGGGAATGGCTACACCTTC
J: TRBJ1-2
size: once
V: TRBV4-3
D: TRBD1

CDR3: CASSKPYRGHYSNQPQHF
DNA: TGTGCCAGCAGCAAACCCTACAGGGGACACTATAGCAATCAGCCCCAGCATTTT
J: TRBJ1-5
size: -
V: TRBV21-1
D: -

CDR3: CSARAGAEAFF
DNA: TGCAGTGCTAGAGCAGGGGCTGAAGCTTTCTTT
J: TRBJ1-1
size: once
V: TRBV20-1
D: -

CDR3: CASSSLLGGGQGYYNEQFF
DNA: TGTGCCAGCAGTTCATTATTAGGGGGGGGACAGGGTTACTACAATGAGCAGTTCTTC
J: TRBJ2-1
size: -
V: TRBV28
D: TRBD1

CDR3: CASRRPSGGGMMETQYF
DNA: TGCGCCAGCAGGAGGCCTAGCGGGGGTGGGATGATGGAGACCCAGTACTTC
J: TRBJ2-5
size: once
V: TRBV5-1
D: TRBD2

CDR3: CASSLRHGDSPLHF
DNA: TGTGCCAGCAGCCTCCGGCACGGTGATTCACCCCTCCACTTT
J: TRBJ1-6
size: once
V: TRBV7-2
D: -

CDR3: CATSRIGGRNYNEQFF
DNA: TGTGCCACCAGCAGAATCGGGGGCCGGAACTACAATGAGCAGTTCTTC
J: TRBJ2-1
size: -
V: TRBV15
D: -

CDR3: CASSVGAQETQYF
DNA: TGCGCCAGCAGTGTGGGCGCACAAGAGACCCAGTACTTC
J: TRBJ2-5
size: -
V: TRBV10-2
D: -

CDR3: CASSTQGSEAAYEQYF
DNA: TGTGCCAGCAGCACACAGGGATCGGAGGCCGCCTACGAGCAGTACTTC
J: TRBJ2-7
size: -
V: TRBV7-9
D: -

CDR3: CASSEAETGGHEQYF
DNA: TGTGCCAGCAGTGAAGCTGAGACAGGGGGCCACGAGCAGTACTTC
J: TRBJ2-7
size: -
V: TRBV6-1
D: TRBD1

CDR3: CASSTGGVGTEAFF
DNA: TGTGCCAGCAGCACAGGGGGTGTGGGGACTGAAGCTTTCTTT
J: TRBJ1-1
size: -
V: TRBV7-9
D: TRBD1

CDR3: CASSPSPNVGTGSSPLHF
DNA: TGTGCCAGCAGCCCGTCCCCGAACGTTGGGACAGGTAGTTCACCCCTCCACTTT
J: TRBJ1-6
size: -
V: TRBV7-6
D: TRBD1

CDR3: CASRPGTGYGYTF
DNA: TGTGCCAGCAGACCCGGGACAGGATACGGCTACACCTTC
J: TRBJ1-2
size: -
V: TRBV7-2
D: TRBD1

CDR3: CASSYRQNYGYTF
DNA: TGTGCCAGCAGTTACCGGCAGAACTATGGCTACACCTTC
J: TRBJ1-2
size: -
V: TRBV6-5
D: -

CDR3: CAWRPNRGVGFDGYTF
DNA: TGTGCCTGGAGACCAAACAGGGGGGTGGGTTTCGATGGCTACACCTTC
J: TRBJ1-2
size: -
V: TRBV30
D: TRBD1

CDR3: CASSLWGETQYF
DNA: TGTGCCAGCAGCTTGTGGGGAGAGACCCAGTACTTC
J: TRBJ2-5
size: -
V: TRBV7-2
D: -

CDR3: CASSQQGYTEAFF
DNA: TGTGCCAGCAGTCAACAGGGCTACACTGAAGCTTTCTTT
J: TRBJ1-1
size: few
V: TRBV6-5
D: -

CDR3: CASSHLRGDFYEQYF
DNA: TGTGCCAGCAGTCACCTCAGGGGGGACTTCTACGAGCAGTACTTC
J: TRBJ2-7
size: -
V: TRBV6-2/TRBV6-3
D: -

CDR3: CASSWAGQRSGRAFF
DNA: TGTGCCAGCAGCTGGGCGGGACAGAGGTCGGGGCGGGCTTTCTTT
J: TRBJ1-1
size: -
V: TRBV7-2
D: TRBD1

CDR3: CVRSLRVATSSVSFYGYTF
DNA: TGTGTCAGAAGCTTAAGGGTTGCGACGAGTAGCGTCTCGTTCTATGGCTACACCTTC
J: TRBJ1-2
size: -
V: TRBV7-5
D: -

CDR3: CASSLRRGREETQYF
DNA: TGCGCCAGCAGCTTGAGGAGGGGGCGGGAAGAGACCCAGTACTTC
J: TRBJ2-5
size: -
V: TRBV5-1
D: -

CDR3: CASSLRGGTMNTEAFF
DNA: TGTGCCAGCAGTTTACGGGGCGGGACAATGAACACTGAAGCTTTCTTT
J: TRBJ1-1
size: -
V: TRBV28
D: -

CDR3: CASSSRDRGPNTEAFF
DNA: TGTGCCAGCAGTTCCCGGGACAGGGGGCCGAACACTGAAGCTTTCTTT
J: TRBJ1-1
size: once
V: TRBV6-2/TRBV6-3
D: TRBD1

CDR3: CASSLRTARNTEAFF
DNA: TGTGCCAGCAGCTTGAGGACGGCTCGCAACACTGAAGCTTTCTTT
J: TRBJ1-1
size: -
V: TRBV5-6
D: -

CDR3: CASSEGLIRSSYEQYF
DNA: TGTGCCAGCAGTGAGGGACTTATTAGGAGCTCCTACGAGCAGTACTTC
J: TRBJ2-7
size: -
V: TRBV6-1
D: -

CDR3: CAISAGGYEQYF
DNA: TGTGCCATCAGTGCAGGGGGCTACGAGCAGTACTTC
J: TRBJ2-7
size: -
V: TRBV10-3
D: TRBD1

CDR3: CASSEGTGGVRTDTQYF
DNA: TGTGCCAGCAGTGAAGGGACAGGGGGCGTGAGGACAGATACGCAGTATTTT
J: TRBJ2-3
size: -
V: TRBV25-1
D: TRBD1

CDR3: CAISETHGLYGYTF
DNA: TGTGCCATCAGTGAGACCCACGGACTCTATGGCTACACCTTC
J: TRBJ1-2
size: -
V: TRBV10-3
D: -

CDR3: CASSDGPDSPLHF
DNA: TGTGCCAGCAGTGACGGGCCGGATTCACCCCTCCACTTT
J: TRBJ1-6
size: -
V: TRBV6-1
D: -

CDR3: CAAGDRAIYGYTF
DNA: TGTGCCGCGGGAGACAGGGCGATCTATGGCTACACCTTC
J: TRBJ1-2
size: few
V: TRBV27
D: TRBD1